This T cell receptor beta chain was observed in a study of cytomegalovirus exposure and HLA in healthy donors. A multiplex PCR was run with 60 Vbeta primers and 13 Jbeta primers. Assay: immunoSEQ multiplex PCR; the TCRdb copy retains only in-frame clones and omits some. This table has approximately 180,000 clones, just over 70% appearing once. V was trimmed by 2 bases and J by 7 bases, leaving 9 bases between them. This CDR3 has 12 amino acids. Germline V gene lookup returns CDR1 GTSNPN and CDR2 SVGIG (reference sequence). V usage is TRBV30 and J usage is TRBJ1-5, with D possibly being TRBD1 (6 bases). The source is a human donor in good health. The specimen was PBMCs. CDR3 region: CAWSSQGQPQHF. The CDR3 coding sequence is TGTGCCTGGAGTTCCCAGGGGCAGCCCCAGCATTTT.